This TCR beta chain was obtained from a study of PD-L1 blockade in urothelial cancer. Study context: Median blood clonality was around 0.08, with tens of thousands of unique TCRs. Broader study findings: At 3 weeks on treatment, tumor-associated clones expanded more with durable benefit.

Remarks on this clone: Its antigen is still unknown.

Per the germline V gene, CDR1 is SGHRS and CDR2 is YFSETQ. V was shortened by 4 bases and J by 2 bases, with 12 bases between the two germline ends. The CDR3 loop spans 15 amino acids. Generated by immunoSEQ multiplex PCR, the TCRdb table keeps only in-frame clones and is missing some. The sample holds about 45,000 clones, almost 85% seen once. Noted time point: peripheral blood 6 weeks after treatment start. Urothelial carcinoma, locally advanced or metastatic, affected the patients. The source was PBMCs, collected around atezolizumab (anti-PD-L1) treatment. This chain joins TRBV5-1 and TRBJ2-2; unclear D gene. This sequence originates from a man in his fifties or sixties with urothelial cancer. The CDR3 sequence: CASSPFDTNTGELFF. The CDR3 DNA reads as TGCGCCAGCAGCCCATTTGACACCAACACCGGGGAGCTGTTTTTT.